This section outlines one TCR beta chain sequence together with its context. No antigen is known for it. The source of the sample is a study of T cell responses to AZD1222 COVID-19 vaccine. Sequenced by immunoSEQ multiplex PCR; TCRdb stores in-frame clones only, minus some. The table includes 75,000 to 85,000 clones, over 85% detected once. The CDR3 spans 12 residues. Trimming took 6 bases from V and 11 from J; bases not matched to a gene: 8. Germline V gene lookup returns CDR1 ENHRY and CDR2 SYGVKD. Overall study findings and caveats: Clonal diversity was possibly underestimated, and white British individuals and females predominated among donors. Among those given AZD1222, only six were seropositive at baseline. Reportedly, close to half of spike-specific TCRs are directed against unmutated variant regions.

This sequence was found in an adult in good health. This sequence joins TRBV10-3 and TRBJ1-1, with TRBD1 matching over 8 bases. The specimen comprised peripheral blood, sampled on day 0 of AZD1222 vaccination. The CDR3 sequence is CAIRGTGAAAFF. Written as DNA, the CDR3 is TGTGCCATCAGGGGGACAGGTGCCGCCGCTTTCTTT.